One and the same sample provided the 25 T cell receptor beta chains below, sequenced in a study of T cell responses to AZD1222 COVID-19 vaccine. Libraries were prepared by immunoSEQ multiplex PCR; TCRdb keeps only in-frame clonotypes and omits some of them. The sample records about 83,000 clones, around 87% being singletons. This specimen was peripheral blood, taken on day 0 of MenACWY control vaccination. These receptors came from an adult in good health.

The chain carries TRBV27 and TRBJ1-3; D gene uncertain. Per germline, CDR1 MNHEY and CDR2 SMNVEV (reference sequence). CDR3 length: 14 amino acids. The V end was cut by 0 bases, the J end by 8 bases, with 11 bases between. The chain's CDR3 is CASSLSTEGDTIYF. The CDR3 nucleotides read TGTGCCAGCAGTTTATCAACGGAAGGAGACACCATATATTTT.

The chain carries TRBV28 and TRBJ1-5; TRBD1 is a possible D gene (5 bases). The germline V gene encodes CDR1 MDHEN and CDR2 SYDVKM. This CDR3 is built from 15 residues. Trimming pared 3 bases from V and 6 bases from J, leaving 15 bases between. CDR3 sequence (DNA): TGTGCCAGCAGTTTCAGGCAGGGTTTAAGTCAGCCCCAGCATTTT. Protein sequence: CASSFRQGLSQPQHF.

This chain uses TRBV28 with TRBJ2-7; 10 bases match TRBD2. CDR1 and CDR2 (germline): MDHEN, SYDVKM. V gave up 3 bases and J gave up 4 bases; unmatched junction bases: 9. This CDR3 region has 16 residues. In DNA, the CDR3 is TGTGCCAGCAGTTTCCGTCTAGCGGGAGAAGCTTACGAGCAGTACTTC. The encoded protein is CASSFRLAGEAYEQYF.

The V gene is TRBV7-2, the J gene TRBJ1-2; D unresolved. Germline CDR1 is SGHTA and CDR2 is FQGNSA. The V end was cut by 0 bases, the J end by 0 bases, with 5 bases between. The CDR3 length is 14 residues. The CDR3 loop reads CASSLAASNYGYTF. The DNA of the CDR3 is TGTGCCAGCAGCTTAGCGGCCTCTAACTATGGCTACACCTTC.

The CDR3 sequence: CASSYSRWEEQYF. CDR3 bases: TGTGCCAGCAGTTACTCGCGGTGGGAGGAGCAGTACTTC. This chain links TRBV6-5 with TRBJ2-7; weak D call: TRBD2 (5 bases). V gave up 0 bases and J gave up 7 bases, with 10 bases separating them. This CDR3 contains 13 residues. The germline V gene encodes CDR1 MNHEY and CDR2 SVGAGI.

The CDR3 coding sequence is TGTGCCAGTACCCCCACGGGGGGGAGAGGGACCCAGTACTTC. This sequence encodes CASTPTGGRGTQYF. The chain has TRBV19 and TRBJ2-5, with 8 bases matching TRBD2. The V gene's germline CDR1 is LNHDA and CDR2 SQIVND (reference sequence). The CDR3 runs 14 residues. V lost 7 bases, J lost 7 bases, and 11 bases stayed unmatched.

CDR3 in amino acids: CASSLGTSAQETQYF. CDR3 in DNA: TGTGCCAGCAGCCTCGGGACTAGCGCCCAAGAGACCCAGTACTTC. V gene TRBV6-2 or TRBV6-3 combines with J gene TRBJ2-5, with 10 positions matching TRBD2. J was trimmed by 1 base and V by 6 bases; bases with no gene match: 5. CDR3 length: 15 residues. The V gene's germline CDR1 is MNHEY and CDR2 SVGEGT.

The genes are TRBV10-3 and TRBJ1-2; 7 nucleotides line up with TRBD1. CDR3 length: 15 amino acids. Trimming took 3 bases from V and 4 from J; bases not matched to a gene: 8. CDR1 ENHRY and CDR2 SYGVKD come from the germline V gene. CDR3 in DNA: TGTGCCATCAGTGAACCCCGACAGGGTTTCTATGGCTACACCTTC. Its protein product is CAISEPRQGFYGYTF.

This clone was observed a single time. The chain recombines TRBV20-1 with TRBJ2-1, with D perhaps TRBD1 or TRBD2 (5 bases each). V was clipped by 6 bases and J by 14 bases, with 17 bases between them. The germline gives CDR1 DFQATT, CDR2 SNEGSKA (reference sequence). The CDR3 totals 11 residues. The CDR3 DNA reads as TGCAGTGCCCCCGGGGCACAGTCTGAGTTCTTC. Protein product: CSAPGAQSEFF.

The chain couples TRBV6-6 to TRBJ2-7; 10 nucleotides align to TRBD1. The V and J ends lost 1 base and 12 bases, in that order; junction bases with no gene match: 6. The CDR3 has 13 amino acids. Germline CDR1 MNHNY, CDR2 SVGAGI (reference sequence). The CDR3 here is CASSYLNRDRGYF. The CDR3 DNA reads TGTGCCAGCAGTTACTTGAACCGGGACAGGGGGTACTTC.

This clone was observed a few times. This rearrangement joins TRBV7-2 to TRBJ1-1, with D unresolved. V was clipped by 2 bases and J by 3 bases, with 10 bases between them. The CDR3 has 14 amino acids. Germline V gene data show CDR1 as SGHTA and CDR2 as FQGNSA. The CDR3 sequence is CASSLIKADTEAFF. Written as DNA, the CDR3 is TGTGCCAGCAGCTTAATTAAGGCGGACACTGAAGCTTTCTTT. Full variable domain (remainder filled in from reference TRBV7-2 and TRBJ1-1): GAGVSQSPSNKVTEKGKDVELRCDPISGHTALYWYRQSLGQGLEFLIYFQGNSAPDKSGLPSDRFSAERTGGSVSTLTIQRTQQEDSAVYLCASSLIKADTEAFFGQGTRLTVV.

This chain joins TRBV12-3 or TRBV12-4 and TRBJ1-1; D might be TRBD1 (5 bases). This CDR3 contains 13 residues. The germline V and J ends were trimmed by 3 bases and 11 bases, with 16 bases remaining between them. CDR3 protein: CASSFGWGSDAFF. The CDR3 bases are TGTGCCAGCAGTTTTGGTTGGGGGTCGGATGCTTTCTTT.

V gene TRBV5-1 combines with J gene TRBJ1-2; 8 positions agree with TRBD1. Germline V gives CDR1 SGHRS, CDR2 YFSETQ. J lost 8 bases, V lost 2 bases, and 5 bases had no gene match. The CDR3 extends over 13 amino acids. In DNA, the CDR3 is TGCGCCAGCAGCTTTGGACAGGGACGGGGCTACACCTTC. This translates into CASSFGQGRGYTF.

V is TRBV6-2 or TRBV6-3 and J is TRBJ2-3, with D uncertain. Germline lookup yields CDR1 MNHEY and CDR2 SVGEGT. Trimming left V 4 bases short and J 4 bases short, with 12 bases between. The CDR3 totals 14 residues. In nucleotides, the CDR3 is TGTGCCAGCAGTTCGATCCTAGATCCAGATACGCAGTATTTT. Its translation is CASSSILDPDTQYF.

The V gene is TRBV10-2, the J gene TRBJ2-1; D remains ambiguous. Germline lookup yields CDR1 WSHSY and CDR2 SAAADI. This CDR3 has 14 amino acids. Trimming stripped 0 bases from V and 9 bases from J, with 12 bases between. The CDR3, as DNA: TGCGCCAGCAGTGAGTCCAACGGACGGACTGAGCAGTTCTTC. This sequence encodes CASSESNGRTEQFF.

The chain uses TRBV6-2 or TRBV6-3 and TRBJ2-1; 10 positions agree with TRBD2. Germline V gene lookup returns CDR1 MNHEY and CDR2 SVGEGT. CDR3 length: 17 residues. With V trimmed by 4 bases and J by 3 bases, 9 bases remained unmatched. In DNA form, the CDR3 reads TGTGCCAGCAGTTTAGTCCCTAGCGGGAGTGTCTACAATGAGCAGTTCTTC. It specifies CASSLVPSGSVYNEQFF.

V and J are TRBV24-1 and TRBJ2-6, with no clear D. CDR1 and CDR2 from the germline V gene are KGHDR and SFDVKD. This CDR3 has 12 amino acids. V lost 5 bases to trimming and J lost 8 bases, with 6 bases between them. Here the CDR3 DNA reads TGTGCCACCAGTGGTGAGTCCAACGTCCTGACTTTC. This sequence encodes CATSGESNVLTF.

This clone was detected a few times. V is TRBV24-1 and J is TRBJ1-2, with 9 bases lining up with TRBD1. This CDR3 is built from 15 residues. Germline lookup yields CDR1 KGHDR and CDR2 SFDVKD. Trimming at V came to 4 bases and at J to 8 bases, leaving 10 bases not matched to a gene. In DNA form, the CDR3 reads TGTGCCACCAGTGAACCTAACTTAACAGGGGGCGGCTACACCTTC. Translating gives CATSEPNLTGGGYTF.

V usage is TRBV2 and J usage is TRBJ2-5; TRBD1 matches 7 bases. The V segment lost 9 bases and the J segment 1 base; nucleotides outside the gene matches: 5. From germline, CDR1 is SNHLY and CDR2 FYNNEI. The CDR3 runs 13 residues. Here the CDR3 reads CARARGLQETQYF. CDR3 bases: TGTGCCAGAGCGAGGGGGCTCCAAGAGACCCAGTACTTC. Full variable domain (outside the CDR3, taken from reference TRBV2 and TRBJ2-5): EPEVTQTPSHQVTQMGQEVILRCVPISNHLYFYWYRQILGQKVEFLVSFYNNEISEKSEIFDDQFSVERPDGSNFTLKIRSTKLEDSAMYFCARARGLQETQYFGPGTRLLVL.

The table lists this clone with a count of one. This rearrangement joins TRBV4-2 to TRBJ1-2; possible D gene TRBD1, 6 bases. Deletions cut 0 bases from V and 1 base from J, with 18 bases between. The CDR3 loop spans 18 amino acids. Germline lookup yields CDR1 LGHNA and CDR2 YNFKEQ. DNA for the CDR3: TGTGCCAGCAGCCAAGATACGTCTTCGGGGGGCCTTAACTATGGCTACACCTTC. Residues: CASSQDTSSGGLNYGYTF.

V usage is TRBV6-2 or TRBV6-3 and J usage is TRBJ2-7, with 8 bases aligning to TRBD2. J was trimmed by 6 bases and V by 5 bases; bases with no gene match: 27. CDR1 is MNHEY and CDR2 is SVGEGT in the germline V gene. CDR3 length: 20 amino acids. The CDR3 protein is CASSDPVGTPLWREVGEQYF. The CDR3 DNA reads TGTGCCAGCAGTGACCCGGTCGGGACACCCCTATGGCGGGAGGTCGGCGAGCAGTACTTC.

The chain carries TRBV4-3 and TRBJ1-2; a weak D match, TRBD1 (5 bases). The length of the CDR3 is 14 residues. The V and J ends lost 6 bases and 4 bases respectively, with 15 bases between them. Germline CDR1 and CDR2: LGHNA and YSLEER. This CDR3 reads CASSPGTDFYGYTF. For the CDR3, the DNA is TGCGCCAGCAGTCCCGGGACGGACTTCTATGGCTACACCTTC.

V usage is TRBV4-1 and J usage is TRBJ2-1; D perhaps matches TRBD2 (6 bases). This CDR3 spans 15 amino acids. Per the germline V gene, CDR1 is MGHRA and CDR2 is YSYEKL. Trimming removed 5 bases from V and 2 bases from J, with 13 bases in between. The CDR3 region is CASSIREPPYNEQFF. In nucleotides, the CDR3 is TGCGCCAGCAGCATCCGGGAGCCCCCCTACAATGAGCAGTTCTTC.

The chain is built from TRBV28 and TRBJ2-7, with 13 positions matching TRBD2. This CDR3 spans 17 amino acids. Germline V gene data show CDR1 as MDHEN and CDR2 as SYDVKM. The V and J ends lost 5 bases and 6 bases, in that order; junction bases with no gene match: 13. The CDR3 loop is CASSALAGGDDRGEQYF. CDR3 sequence (DNA): TGTGCCAGCAGTGCACTAGCGGGAGGGGACGATCGGGGCGAGCAGTACTTC.

This sequence joins TRBV9 and TRBJ2-3; 9 bases are a match to TRBD2. V lost 3 bases to trimming and J lost 0 bases; unmatched junction nucleotides: 2. Germline loops: CDR1 SGDLS, CDR2 YYNGEE. The CDR3 is 15 amino acids. The CDR3 bases are TGTGCCAGCAGCGGTAGCGGGAGAAGCACAGATACGCAGTATTTT. As protein: CASSGSGRSTDTQYF.